Below are 12 T cell receptor beta chains sequenced from a single sample in a study of blood T cells in healthy people across ages. Using a J-beta primer mix together with a sample-barcoded 5' primer, a second PCR was run for roughly 6 to 11 cycles. One entry per CDR3 protein, called by TCRdb with MiXCR from the 5' RACE reads. The sample contains some 800,000 distinct CDR3 sequences, 20% to 25% of which appear only once. These data also featured in a second study, about T cells of mothers and their children.

Source material: blood. These receptors all stem from a boy aged 5-17 years in good health.

This clonotype has only a few counts. The V gene is TRBV29-1, the J gene TRBJ2-2; 9 positions agree with TRBD1. J gave up 4 bases and V 6 bases, and 3 bases lay outside the gene matches. The CDR3 sequence is 13 residues long. Germline V gives CDR1 SQVTM, CDR2 ANQGSEA. CDR3 nucleotides: TGCAGCGTCCCGGACAGGGGCACCGGGGAGCTGTTTTTT. Residues: CSVPDRGTGELFF.

This chain links TRBV3-1 with TRBJ2-5, with TRBD1 identical over 9 bases. This CDR3 has 16 residues. Germline values: CDR1 LGHDT, CDR2 YNNKEL (reference sequence). Germline trimming cut 0 bases from V and 3 bases from J; bases unmatched to any gene: 5. CDR3 in amino acids: CASSQDNRGREETQYF. The CDR3 DNA reads TGTGCCAGCAGCCAAGATAACAGGGGGCGCGAAGAGACCCAGTACTTC.

The rearrangement links TRBV7-8 to TRBJ2-3, with D unclear. Germline V gives CDR1 SGHVS, CDR2 FQNEAQ. V shed 6 bases and J shed 4 bases, with 17 bases lying between them. The CDR3 contains 15 residues. CDR3 bases: TGTGCCAGCAGATGGACCCTCGAGGTTCCAGATACGCAGTATTTT. It encodes CASRWTLEVPDTQYF. Drawing the rest from reference TRBV7-8 and TRBJ2-3, the complete variable domain is GAGVSQSPRYKVAKRGQDVALRCDPISGHVSLFWYQQALGQGPEFLTYFQNEAQLDKSGLPSDRFFAERPEGSVSTLKIQRTQQEDSAVYLCASRWTLEVPDTQYFGPGTRLTVL.

This clonotype was counted a few times. The V and J genes are TRBV27 and TRBJ2-7; D might be TRBD1 or TRBD2, each matching 5 bases. The ends were cut back, 2 bases at V and 5 bases at J, with 10 bases in the middle. The CDR3 is made up of 13 amino acids. CDR1 MNHEY and CDR2 SMNVEV come from the germline V gene (reference sequence). CDR3 sequence reads: CASSLGDGHEQYF. In nucleotides, the CDR3 is TGTGCCAGCAGTTTAGGGGACGGACACGAGCAGTACTTC.

This clonotype was detected a few times. V gene TRBV20-1 combines with J gene TRBJ2-7, with 11 bases aligning to TRBD2. V lost 2 bases and J lost 3; bases outside the gene matches: 6. Germline assignment: CDR1 DFQATT and CDR2 SNEGSKA (reference sequence). CDR3 length: 15 amino acids. For the CDR3, the DNA is TGCAGTGCTAGAACTAGCGGGAGAAGAGTCTACGAGCAGTACTTC. Translation gives CSARTSGRRVYEQYF.

The chain uses TRBV6-5 and TRBJ2-1; D is unresolved. Germline assignment: CDR1 MNHEY and CDR2 SVGAGI. The CDR3 is made up of 13 amino acids. The V end was cut by 7 bases, the J end by 0 bases, with 7 bases between. For the CDR3, the DNA is TGTGCCAGCAATGGGAACTCCTACAATGAGCAGTTCTTC. This sequence encodes CASNGNSYNEQFF.

V is TRBV6-6 and J is TRBJ2-5; TRBD2 is a possible D gene (6 bases). TRBJ2-1 matches the DNA end more closely, so the J call is doubtful. CDR3 length: 14 amino acids. Germline V gene lookup returns CDR1 MNHNY and CDR2 SVGAGI (reference sequence). The CDR3 spells CASSSDSGGNEQFF. CDR3 nucleotides: TGTGCCAGCAGTTCTGATTCCGGGGGCAATGAGCAGTTCTTC.

The chain has TRBV28 and TRBJ2-2, with D possibly matching TRBD2 (6 bases). Germline V CDR1 and CDR2: MDHEN, SYDVKM. Between the trimmed V and J ends, which lost 7 bases and 8 bases, there was a span of 23 bases. The CDR3 sequence is 16 residues long. CDR3 nucleotides: TGTGCCAGCACTCTCCTCCGGGGGAGTCCCGGAGGGGAGCTGTTTTTT. Translated, it gives CASTLLRGSPGGELFF.

The gene calls are TRBV7-8 and TRBJ1-1; no clear D. This CDR3 has 15 amino acids. The V and J ends lost 8 bases and 3 bases respectively, with 19 bases between them. Germline assignment: CDR1 SGHVS and CDR2 FQNEAQ. CDR3 nucleotides: TGTGCCAGCGCCAAGGACCGTTACCGGGACACTGAAGCTTTCTTT. Translated, it gives CASAKDRYRDTEAFF.

The V gene is TRBV5-1, the J gene TRBJ2-3; 9 bases map to TRBD2. V shed 5 bases, J shed 2 bases, and the junction held 6 bases outside the gene matches. Germline CDR1 SGHRS, CDR2 YFSETQ. CDR3 length equals 15 residues. The CDR3 DNA reads TGCGCCAGCAGAATCGCGGGAGGGCCCACAGATACGCAGTATTTT. Residues: CASRIAGGPTDTQYF. The variable domain in full, completed from reference TRBV5-1 and TRBJ2-3, reads KAGVTQTPRYLIKTRGQQVTLSCSPISGHRSVSWYQQTPGQGLQFLFEYFSETQRNKGNFPGRFSGRQFSNSRSEMNVSTLELGDSALYLCASRIAGGPTDTQYFGPGTRLTVL.

This chain connects TRBV19 to TRBJ1-2; 9 positions agree with TRBD1. CDR1 LNHDA and CDR2 SQIVND come from the germline V gene (reference sequence). J gave up 7 bases and V 3 bases, and 9 bases lay outside the gene matches. The CDR3 runs 15 residues. In DNA form, the CDR3 reads TGTGCCAGTAGTATTACTCGGGACAGGGTCTCTGGCTACACCTTC. Translation gives CASSITRDRVSGYTF.

The rearrangement joins TRBV28 to TRBJ2-5; D call uncertain. The end of the DNA fits TRBJ2-7 better, so the J call may be wrong. This CDR3 has 10 residues. The germline V gene has CDR1 MDHEN and CDR2 SYDVKM. In nucleotides, the CDR3 is TGTGCCAGCAGTTTCCACGAGCAGTACTTC. It specifies CASSFHEQYF.